Below, one TCR beta chain is given with its context. Its antigen specificity is not known. Per-base qualities were not stored, and no clone one base away is much larger. These data are taken from a study of identical twins (dated by TCRdb to about 2016). With regard to the full study: TCR alpha and beta repertoires from monozygotic twins, unrelated adults of various ages and cord blood were deep-sequenced to test whether fetal clonotypes persist. To rule out contamination, replicate twin experiments were performed at different times with different library preparation protocols.

Results the study describes overall, beyond this receptor: Recombination models systematically underestimated out-of-frame TCR alpha sharing in monozygotic twins but agreed with sharing between unrelated individuals. A weaker excess of twin sharing was found in beta out-of-frame sequences because the signal-to-noise ratio was lowered by fewer shared sequences. Invariant T cells such as MAIT and iNKT could partly confound zero-insertion analyses, although diverse VJ usage argued against such confounding for most clonotypes. Abundant cord blood beta clonotypes had fewer insertions, young adult naive repertoires showed a similar but weaker trend, and memory repertoires showed no such trend. Because the same donors could not be followed over many years, the conclusions depended on cross-sectional statistical analysis. Out-of-frame TCR alpha sequences shared between twins showed an excess of low generation-probability sequences compared with coincidental sharing between unrelated individuals.

Library creation used 5' RACE. Sequencing was carried out with an Illumina HiSeq 2000. A universal primer binding site was added through template switching, and the final cDNA carried a unique molecular identifier so that TCR cDNA molecules could be counted accurately. First-strand cDNA for TCR alpha and beta chains was synthesized from specific primers in the conserved constant-segment region. To control for contamination, every cDNA library carried two barcodes: a SMART-Mk sample barcode plus Illumina barcodes. TruSeq adapter sequences along with Illumina sample barcodes were introduced in two successive PCR steps. TCR alpha and beta cDNA libraries were sequenced on the Illumina HiSeq platform with custom primers. Processing in the source paper ran as follows. MiGEC processed the raw reads to extract unique molecular identifiers, while MiXCR was used to determine the CDR3 positions. Recombination models were inferred per individual with the repgenHMM and IGoR tools using an EM algorithm. The tcR package in R was used for shared clonotype analysis, with sharing normalized by the product of cloneset sizes. To study raw recombination free of thymic and clonal selection effects, out-of-frame nonproductive sequences were analyzed. The public reads were run again by TCRdb, first through fastp at Q25 and then through MiXCR, and only productive beta chains were kept. Every entry covers one CDR3 protein and lists the most common genes and DNA from its rows. The V and J calls reflect TCRdb's pipeline rather than the authors' work. For this sample there are some 500,000 distinct CDR3 sequences; approximately 15% appear just once. In total, the top ten clones hold approximately 0.98% of the sample.

Per the germline V gene, LGHNA is the CDR1 and YNFKEQ is the CDR2. Between the V and J ends, shortened by 4 bases and 4 bases respectively, the junction contains 16 bases. The CDR3 goes from the cysteine to the phenylalanine over 15 residues. The kept DNA is CDR3 alone, 45 bases in frame from the first base. Only healthy Caucasian donors were included. The twin cohort consisted of three pairs of female monozygotic twins, all aged about 18 to 30 years. Positive isolation kits from Invitrogen were used to isolate CD4+ and CD8+ T cell populations. This sample was also put to use in a study of yellow fever vaccine responses in identical twins. Per that second paper: The T cell response to vaccination in identical twins was reported by the authors to appear partly convergent and partly personalized. Focusing on identical twins, the study followed the T cell clones that responded to the vaccine, and did so with precision.

Rearrangement joined TRBV4-2 to TRBJ1-1; perhaps TRBD1 is the D gene, with 5 bases matching. Sequencing input: CD4+ T cells sorted from blood. This sequence was found in a woman between 18 and 30 years old in good health. The bases read TGTGCCAGCAGCCGGGTCGGGGGAGACAGCACTGAAGCTTTCTTT. The encoded protein is CASSRVGGDSTEAFF.